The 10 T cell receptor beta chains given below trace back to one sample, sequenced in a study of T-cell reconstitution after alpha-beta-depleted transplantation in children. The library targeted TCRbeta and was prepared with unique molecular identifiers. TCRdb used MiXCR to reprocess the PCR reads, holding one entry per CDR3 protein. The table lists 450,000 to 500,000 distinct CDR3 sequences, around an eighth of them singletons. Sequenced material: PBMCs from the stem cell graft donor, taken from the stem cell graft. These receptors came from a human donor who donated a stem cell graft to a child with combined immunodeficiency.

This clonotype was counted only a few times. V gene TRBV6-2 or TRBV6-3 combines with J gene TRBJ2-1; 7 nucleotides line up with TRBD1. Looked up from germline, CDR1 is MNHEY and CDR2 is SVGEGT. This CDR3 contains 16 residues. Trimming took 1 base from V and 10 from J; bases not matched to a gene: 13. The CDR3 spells CASSYYRETGEYEQFF. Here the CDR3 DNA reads TGTGCCAGCAGTTACTACCGTGAAACAGGGGAATACGAGCAGTTCTTC.

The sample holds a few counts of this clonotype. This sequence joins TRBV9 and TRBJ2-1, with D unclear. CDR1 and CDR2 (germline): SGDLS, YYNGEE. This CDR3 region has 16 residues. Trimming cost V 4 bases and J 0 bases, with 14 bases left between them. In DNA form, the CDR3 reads TGTGCCAGCAGCCCTCAGACTTACCGCTCCTACAATGAGCAGTTCTTC. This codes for CASSPQTYRSYNEQFF. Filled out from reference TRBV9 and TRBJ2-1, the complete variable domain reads DSGVTQTPKHLITATGQRVTLRCSPRSGDLSVYWYQQSLDQGLQFLIQYYNGEERAKGNILERFSAQQFPDLHSELNLSSLELGDSALYFCASSPQTYRSYNEQFFGPGTRLTVL.

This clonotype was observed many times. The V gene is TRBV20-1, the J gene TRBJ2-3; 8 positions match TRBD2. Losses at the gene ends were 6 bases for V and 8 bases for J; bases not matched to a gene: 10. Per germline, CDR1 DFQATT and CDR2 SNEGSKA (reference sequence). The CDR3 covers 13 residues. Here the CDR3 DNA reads TGCAGTGCACTAGCGGACGTTACGGGTACGCAGTATTTT. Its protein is CSALADVTGTQYF.

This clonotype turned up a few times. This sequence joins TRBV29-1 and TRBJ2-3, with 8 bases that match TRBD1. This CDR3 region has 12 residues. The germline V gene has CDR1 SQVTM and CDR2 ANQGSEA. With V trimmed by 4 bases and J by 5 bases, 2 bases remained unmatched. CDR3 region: CSVARGRDTQYF. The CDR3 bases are TGCAGCGTTGCCAGGGGGCGAGATACGCAGTATTTT.

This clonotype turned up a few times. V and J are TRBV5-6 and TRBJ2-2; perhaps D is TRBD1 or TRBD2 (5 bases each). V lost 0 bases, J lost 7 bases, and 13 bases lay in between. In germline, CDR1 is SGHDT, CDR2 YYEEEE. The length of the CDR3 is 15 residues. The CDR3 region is CASSLGGAVGGELFF. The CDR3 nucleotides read TGTGCCAGCAGCTTGGGAGGGGCCGTCGGCGGGGAGCTGTTTTTT.

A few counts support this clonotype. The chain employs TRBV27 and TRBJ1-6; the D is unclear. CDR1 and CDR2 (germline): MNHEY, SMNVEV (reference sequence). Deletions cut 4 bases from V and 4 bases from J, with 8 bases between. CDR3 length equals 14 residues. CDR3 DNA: TGTGCCAGCAGTTCGTGGAAGTATAATTCACCCCTCCACTTT. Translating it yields CASSSWKYNSPLHF.

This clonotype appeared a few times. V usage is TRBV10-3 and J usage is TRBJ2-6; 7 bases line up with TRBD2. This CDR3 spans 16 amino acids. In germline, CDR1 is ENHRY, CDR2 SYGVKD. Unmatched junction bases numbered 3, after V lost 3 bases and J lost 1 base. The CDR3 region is CAISDLGGSGANVLTF. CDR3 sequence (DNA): TGTGCCATCAGTGACTTGGGGGGGTCTGGGGCCAACGTCCTGACTTTC.

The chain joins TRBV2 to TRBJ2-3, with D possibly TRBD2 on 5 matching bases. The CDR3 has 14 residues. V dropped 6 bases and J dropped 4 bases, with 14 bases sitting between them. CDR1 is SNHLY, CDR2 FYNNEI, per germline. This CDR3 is CASRPQPGADTQYF. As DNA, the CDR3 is TGTGCCAGCAGACCCCAGCCCGGGGCAGATACGCAGTATTTT.

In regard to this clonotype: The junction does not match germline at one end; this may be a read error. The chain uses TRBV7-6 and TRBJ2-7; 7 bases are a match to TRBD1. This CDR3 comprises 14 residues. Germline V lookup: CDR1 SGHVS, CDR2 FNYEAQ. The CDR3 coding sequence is TGTGCCGGCAGCTTAGAGGGACAGACGTACGAGCAGTACTTC. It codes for CAGSLEGQTYEQYF.

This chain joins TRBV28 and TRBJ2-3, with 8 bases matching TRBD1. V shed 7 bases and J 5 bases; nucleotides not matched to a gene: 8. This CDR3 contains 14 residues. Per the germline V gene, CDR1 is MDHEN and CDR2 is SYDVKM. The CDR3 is CASTRTGIGDTQYF. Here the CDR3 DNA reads TGTGCCAGCACCCGGACAGGGATAGGAGATACGCAGTATTTT.